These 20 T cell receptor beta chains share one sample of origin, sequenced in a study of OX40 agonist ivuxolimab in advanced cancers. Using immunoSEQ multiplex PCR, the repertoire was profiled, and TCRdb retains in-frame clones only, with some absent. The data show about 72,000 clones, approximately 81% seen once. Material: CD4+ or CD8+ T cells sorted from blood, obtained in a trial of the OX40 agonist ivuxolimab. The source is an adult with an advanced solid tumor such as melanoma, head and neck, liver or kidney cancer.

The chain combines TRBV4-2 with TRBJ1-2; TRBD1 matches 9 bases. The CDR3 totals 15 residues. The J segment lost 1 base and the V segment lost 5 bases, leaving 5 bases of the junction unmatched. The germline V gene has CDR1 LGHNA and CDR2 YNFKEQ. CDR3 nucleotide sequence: TGTGCCAGCAGCTTGAGGGGACAGGGTAACTATGGCTACACCTTC. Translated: CASSLRGQGNYGYTF.

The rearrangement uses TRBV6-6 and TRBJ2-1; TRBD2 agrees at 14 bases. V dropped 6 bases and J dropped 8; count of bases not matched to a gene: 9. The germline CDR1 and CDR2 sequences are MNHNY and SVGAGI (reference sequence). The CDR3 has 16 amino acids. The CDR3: CASSPAGTSGSYEQFF. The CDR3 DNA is TGTGCCAGCAGCCCCGCCGGGACTAGCGGGAGCTATGAGCAGTTCTTC.

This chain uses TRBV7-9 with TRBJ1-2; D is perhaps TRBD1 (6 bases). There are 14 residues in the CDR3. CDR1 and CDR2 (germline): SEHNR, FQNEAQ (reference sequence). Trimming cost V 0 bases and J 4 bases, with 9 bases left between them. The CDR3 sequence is CASSLAGHPYGYTF. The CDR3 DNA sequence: TGTGCCAGCAGCTTAGCGGGACACCCCTATGGCTACACCTTC.

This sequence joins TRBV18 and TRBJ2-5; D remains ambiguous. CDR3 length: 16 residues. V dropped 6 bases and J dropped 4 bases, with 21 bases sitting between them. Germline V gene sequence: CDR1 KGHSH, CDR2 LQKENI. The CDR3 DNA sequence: TGTGCCAGCTCGCGTCTACCCGCGGAGTACTTAGAGACCCAGTACTTC. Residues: CASSRLPAEYLETQYF.

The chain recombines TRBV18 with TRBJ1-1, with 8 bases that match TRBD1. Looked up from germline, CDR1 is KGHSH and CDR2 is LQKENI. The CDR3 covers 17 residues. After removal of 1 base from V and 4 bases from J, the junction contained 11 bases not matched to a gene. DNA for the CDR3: TGTGCCAGCTCACCACGGGAGATCACAGGGGGGGCCACTGAAGCTTTCTTT. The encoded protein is CASSPREITGGATEAFF.

CDR3 nucleotide sequence: TGCGCCAGCAGCTTGGCCGTACAGGATCATGGCTACACCTTC. As protein: CASSLAVQDHGYTF. J is TRBJ1-2 and V is TRBV5-1; D may be TRBD1 (5 bases). Trimming stripped 0 bases from V and 6 bases from J, with 12 bases between. This CDR3 contains 14 residues. Germline V gives CDR1 SGHRS, CDR2 YFSETQ. Drawing the rest from reference TRBV5-1 and TRBJ1-2, the complete variable domain is KAGVTQTPRYLIKTRGQQVTLSCSPISGHRSVSWYQQTPGQGLQFLFEYFSETQRNKGNFPGRFSGRQFSNSRSEMNVSTLELGDSALYLCASSLAVQDHGYTFGSGTRLTVV.

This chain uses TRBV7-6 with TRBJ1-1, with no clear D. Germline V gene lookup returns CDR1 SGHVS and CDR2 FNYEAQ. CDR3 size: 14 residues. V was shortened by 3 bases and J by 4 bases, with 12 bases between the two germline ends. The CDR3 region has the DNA TGTGCCAGCAGCTTGGAGGGTTTTGGCACTGAAGCTTTCTTT. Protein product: CASSLEGFGTEAFF.

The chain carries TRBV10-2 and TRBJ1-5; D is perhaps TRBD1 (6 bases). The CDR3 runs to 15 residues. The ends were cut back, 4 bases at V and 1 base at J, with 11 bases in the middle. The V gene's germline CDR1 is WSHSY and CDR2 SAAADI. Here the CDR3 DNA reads TGCGCCAGCAGTGTGTCCGGGGGCAGCAATCAGCCCCAGCATTTT. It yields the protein CASSVSGGSNQPQHF.

CDR3 bases: TGTGCCAGCCTACAGGGTCTAAGCTCCTACGAGCAGTACTTC. Translating gives CASLQGLSSYEQYF. The chain couples TRBV2 to TRBJ2-7; D possibly corresponds to TRBD1 (6 bases). The CDR3 is made up of 14 amino acids. The germline gives CDR1 SNHLY, CDR2 FYNNEI. Trimming pared 8 bases from V and 0 bases from J, leaving 14 bases between.

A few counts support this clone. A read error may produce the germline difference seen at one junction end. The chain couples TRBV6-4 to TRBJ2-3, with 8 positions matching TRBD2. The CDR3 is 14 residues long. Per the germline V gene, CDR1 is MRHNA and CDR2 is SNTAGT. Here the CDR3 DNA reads TGTGCCAGCTGTGAGCGGGGGAGCACAGATACGCAGTATTTT. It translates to CASCERGSTDTQYF.

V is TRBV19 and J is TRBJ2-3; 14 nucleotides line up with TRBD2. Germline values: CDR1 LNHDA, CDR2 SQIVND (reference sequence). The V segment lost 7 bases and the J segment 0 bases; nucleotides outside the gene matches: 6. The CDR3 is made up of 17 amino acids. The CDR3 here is CASKGGLAGASTDTQYF. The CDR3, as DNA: TGTGCCAGTAAAGGGGGACTAGCGGGGGCTAGCACAGATACGCAGTATTTT.

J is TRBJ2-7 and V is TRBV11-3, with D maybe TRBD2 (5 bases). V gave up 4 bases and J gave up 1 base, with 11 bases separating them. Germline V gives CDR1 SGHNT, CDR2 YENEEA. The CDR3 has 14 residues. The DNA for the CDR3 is TGTGCCAGCAGCTCTGGAGGTTCATCCTACGAGCAGTACTTC. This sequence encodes CASSSGGSSYEQYF. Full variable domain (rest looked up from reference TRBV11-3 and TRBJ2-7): EAGVVQSPRYKIIEKKQPVAFWCNPISGHNTLYWYLQNLGQGPELLIRYENEEAVDDSQLPKDRFSAERLKGVDSTLKIQPAELGDSAVYLCASSSGGSSYEQYFGPGTRLTVT.

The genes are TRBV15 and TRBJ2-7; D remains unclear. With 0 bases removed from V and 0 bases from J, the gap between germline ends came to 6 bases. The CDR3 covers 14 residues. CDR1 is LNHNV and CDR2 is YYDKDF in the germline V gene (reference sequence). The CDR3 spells CATSRDVSSYEQYF. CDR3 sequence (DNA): TGTGCCACCAGCAGAGATGTATCCTCCTACGAGCAGTACTTC.

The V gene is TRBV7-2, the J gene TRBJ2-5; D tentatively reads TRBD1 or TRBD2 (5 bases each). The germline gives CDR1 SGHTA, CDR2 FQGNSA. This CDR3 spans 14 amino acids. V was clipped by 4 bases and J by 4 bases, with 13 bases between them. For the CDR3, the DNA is TGTGCCAGCAGCTCGACGAGGGGTGGAGAGACCCAGTACTTC. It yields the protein CASSSTRGGETQYF.

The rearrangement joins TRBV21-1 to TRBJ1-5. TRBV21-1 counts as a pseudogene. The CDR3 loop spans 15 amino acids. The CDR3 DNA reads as TGTGCCAGCTTGACGTGCCCCTATTTAAATCAGCCCCAGCATTTT. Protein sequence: CASLTCPYLNQPQHF.

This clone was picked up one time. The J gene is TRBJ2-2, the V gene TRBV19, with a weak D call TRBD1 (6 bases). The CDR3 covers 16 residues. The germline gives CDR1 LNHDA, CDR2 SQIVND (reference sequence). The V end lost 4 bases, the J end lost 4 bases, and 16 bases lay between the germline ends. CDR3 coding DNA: TGTGCCAGTAGTAACCGGGACACTCGTCCCACCGGGGAGCTGTTTTTT. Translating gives CASSNRDTRPTGELFF.

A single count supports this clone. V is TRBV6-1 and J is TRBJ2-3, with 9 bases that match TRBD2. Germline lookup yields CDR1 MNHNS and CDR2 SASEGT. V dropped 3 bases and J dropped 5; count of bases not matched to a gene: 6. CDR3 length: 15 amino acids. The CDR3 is CASSDVAGGVDTQYF. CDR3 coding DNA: TGTGCCAGCAGTGACGTGGCGGGAGGGGTAGATACGCAGTATTTT.

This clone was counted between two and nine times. The CDR3 region is CASSDSFSNQPQHF. In DNA form, the CDR3 reads TGTGCCAGCAGTGACAGTTTTAGCAATCAGCCCCAGCATTTT. V is TRBV2 and J is TRBJ1-5; D remains unclear. The CDR3 has 14 residues. V lost 3 bases to trimming and J lost 0 bases, with 6 bases between them. Germline V gives CDR1 SNHLY, CDR2 FYNNEI.

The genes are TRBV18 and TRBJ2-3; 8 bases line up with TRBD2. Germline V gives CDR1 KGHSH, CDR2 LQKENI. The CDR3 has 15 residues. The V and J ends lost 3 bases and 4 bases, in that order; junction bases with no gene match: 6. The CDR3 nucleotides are TGTGCCAGCTCACCGGCGGGGGGCGTCGCAGATACGCAGTATTTT. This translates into CASSPAGGVADTQYF.

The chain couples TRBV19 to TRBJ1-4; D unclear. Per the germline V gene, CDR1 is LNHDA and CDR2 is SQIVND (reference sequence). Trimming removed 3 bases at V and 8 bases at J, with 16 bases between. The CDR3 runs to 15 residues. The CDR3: CASSIGRPVGEKLFF. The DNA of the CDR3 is TGTGCCAGTAGTATTGGAAGGCCGGTGGGGGAAAAACTGTTTTTT.